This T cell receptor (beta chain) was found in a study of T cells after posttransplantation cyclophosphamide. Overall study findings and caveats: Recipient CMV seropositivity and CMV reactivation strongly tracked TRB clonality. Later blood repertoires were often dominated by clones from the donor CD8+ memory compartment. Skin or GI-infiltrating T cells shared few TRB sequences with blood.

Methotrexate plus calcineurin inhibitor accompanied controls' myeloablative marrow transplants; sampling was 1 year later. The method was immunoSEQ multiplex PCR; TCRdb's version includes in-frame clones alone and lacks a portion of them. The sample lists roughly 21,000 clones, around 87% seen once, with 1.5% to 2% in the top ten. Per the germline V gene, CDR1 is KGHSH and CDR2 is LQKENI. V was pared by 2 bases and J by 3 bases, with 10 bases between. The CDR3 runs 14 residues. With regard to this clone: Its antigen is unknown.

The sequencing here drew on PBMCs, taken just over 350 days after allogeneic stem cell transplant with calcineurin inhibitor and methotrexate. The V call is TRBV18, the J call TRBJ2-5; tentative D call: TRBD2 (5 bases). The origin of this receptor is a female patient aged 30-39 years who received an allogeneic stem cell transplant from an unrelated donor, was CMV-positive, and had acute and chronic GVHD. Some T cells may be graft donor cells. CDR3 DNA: TGTGCCAGCTCACCATCCGGGAAGGAAGAGACCCAGTACTTC. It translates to CASSPSGKEETQYF.